Reported below is one T cell receptor (beta chain). What antigen it recognizes has not been identified. No base qualities exist here, and no much larger clone lies one base off it. In the prospective study, participants were about 18 to 89 years old, resided in 24 geographic areas of the United States, and were enrolled through a virtual design. In the prospective study, cohorts were assigned on the basis of participant-reported clinical history obtained from a screening survey and a study questionnaire. Recovered participants in ImmuneRACE Cohort 3 were defined by two consecutive negative NP/OP PCR tests, clearance by a healthcare professional, or resolution of symptoms. Each participant in the prospective study had whole blood, serum and a nasopharyngeal or oropharyngeal swab collected by mobile phlebotomists. Prospective study participants could optionally give additional blood draws and questionnaires over an approximately two-month period. Before DNA extraction, prospective study blood samples were shipped either frozen or at room temperature.

The immunoSEQ Assay, a bias-controlled multiplex PCR, was used to amplify TCRbeta CDR3 regions from genomic DNA. The authors processed their data as follows. The number of nucleated cells in each sample was estimated from the amplification of reference gene primers within the assay. To quantify the absolute abundance of each unique TCRbeta CDR3 rearrangement, sequence reads were collapsed and filtered. For each sample, productive Simpson clonality was calculated as the square root of Simpson's diversity index over productive rearrangements. TCRdb retrieved this table from immuneACCESS and kept in-frame rearrangements only. Not all clones are present; in checked studies, unresolved V genes account for under half, and no reason is known for the remainder. V and J calls and clone size are those listed in that table; D and trimming were worked out from the DNA. This sample lists over 300,000 clones; just over 85% were detected once. The ten biggest clones cover 10% of the sample.

Clipping removes 1 base from V and 14 bases from J, with 6 as the unmatched junction base count. From the cysteine through the phenylalanine, the CDR3 covers 12 amino acids. The entry retains the CDR3 DNA only, 36 bases that are in frame from base 1. CDR1 and CDR2 are read off the germline V gene as LGHNA and YNFKEQ. The source of the sample is a study of blood T cell repertoires in COVID-19 (dated by TCRdb to 2018 to 2021). Notes on the research overall: The collaborator samples originated in the United States, Italy and Spain and spanned the acute and convalescent phases of COVID-19. The prospective study material was composed of cDNA or gDNA derived from T cells, B-cell-depleted T cells, or PBMCs. Subjects who had been exposed to COVID-19, were actively infected with it, or had recovered from it provided the deeply sampled blood TCRbeta repertoires that made up the dataset. The repertoires were made available in a free public database intended to serve as a resource for research on the immune response to SARS-CoV-2. Samples were obtained from the ongoing ImmuneRACE study (first 160 participants) and from over 1,000 subjects provided by 6 global collaborators. The sample metadata nearly always contained a de-identified subject ID, COVID-19 status, age in years and sex. HLA class I and class II types, where available, came from metadata supplied by the sample provider rather than from assay-based typing. General findings and caveats noted by the study authors: The amount of clinical and demographic metadata varied by source and participant and was provided uncurated.

This clonotype was obtained from a woman aged 18 to 35 who had recovered from COVID-19. The sample was PBMCs or T cells enriched from blood (not recorded which). The rearrangement combines TRBV4-2 with TRBJ2-3; 7 junctional bases match TRBD2. The DNA sequence reads TGTGCCAGCAGCCAAGCGGCGGGGGTTGTGTATTTT. This is translated as CASSQAAGVVYF.